This TCR beta chain derives from a study of cytomegalovirus exposure and HLA in healthy donors. The germline V gene encodes CDR1 SGDLS and CDR2 YYNGEE. V was pared by 2 bases and J by 7 bases, with 4 bases of the junction left unmatched. There are 15 residues in the CDR3. The PCR contained 60 Vbeta and 13 Jbeta primers. Profiled with immunoSEQ multiplex PCR; TCRdb holds only in-frame clones, not every one. The sample gives 160,000 or so clones, 87% of which show up once; around 0.93% is in the top ten. The chain employs TRBV9 and TRBJ2-1, with 12 bases matching TRBD2. This sequence originates from a young woman in good health and CMV-seronegative. Sequences were obtained from PBMCs. In nucleotides, the CDR3 is TGTGCCAGCAGCGTTGGACTAGCGGGGTCTAATGAGCAGTTCTTC. As protein: CASSVGLAGSNEQFF.